These 17 T cell receptor beta chains came from one sample sequenced in a study of shared clonotypes between healthy human individuals. Sequenced by immunoSEQ multiplex PCR; TCRdb stores in-frame clones only, minus some. The data show about 490,000 clones, approximately 84% seen once. Material for sequencing was PBMCs. The receptor set was obtained from a woman aged 40 to 50 in good health. Some clones in this sample may be carry-over from other donors' samples.

This clone has just a few counts. The chain has TRBV4-2 and TRBJ1-2; 10 bases are a match to TRBD1. With 0 bases clipped from V and 5 bases from J, the junction kept 9 bases outside the gene matches. Germline V gene lookup returns CDR1 LGHNA and CDR2 YNFKEQ. CDR3 length: 17 residues. The CDR3 DNA is TGTGCCAGCAGCCAAGATTCCACCGGGACAGGGGTTTATGGCTACACCTTC. Its translation: CASSQDSTGTGVYGYTF.

CDR3 residues: CASSGQGGETETQYF. CDR3 DNA sequence: TGTGCCAGCAGCGGACAGGGAGGGGAGACAGAGACCCAGTACTTC. The rearrangement joins TRBV7-9 to TRBJ2-5; D is possibly TRBD1 (8 bases). Germline loops: CDR1 SEHNR, CDR2 FQNEAQ (reference sequence). V dropped 5 bases and J dropped 4 bases, with 17 bases sitting between them. This CDR3 has 15 amino acids. Based on the CDR3 plus reference TRBV7-9 and TRBJ2-5, the full variable domain is DTGVSQNPRHKITKRGQNVTFRCDPISEHNRLYWYRQTLGQGPEFLTYFQNEAQLEKSRLLSDRFSAERPKGSFSTLEIQRTEQGDSAMYLCASSGQGGETETQYFGPGTRLLVL.

Regarding this clone: A far larger clone is only one base removed, so a read error is likely. The chain combines TRBV20-1 with TRBJ2-5; D may be TRBD1 (6 bases). CDR3 length equals 11 residues. Germline V CDR1 and CDR2: DFQATT, SNEGSKA (reference sequence). CDR3: CSGQSGETQYF. DNA of the CDR3: TGCAGCGGACAGTCAGGAGAGACCCAGTACTTC.

The sample holds a few counts of this clone. The gene calls are TRBV5-1 and TRBJ2-3; D is unresolved. Germline CDR1 is SGHRS and CDR2 is YFSETQ. V dropped 0 bases and J dropped 0 bases, with 8 bases sitting between them. This CDR3 spans 15 amino acids. The CDR3 DNA sequence: TGCGCCAGCAGCTTGGCCACTGCCAGCACAGATACGCAGTATTTT. It codes for CASSLATASTDTQYF.

This chain uses TRBV19 with TRBJ1-2; 8 bases are a match to TRBD1. V lost 3 bases to trimming and J lost 4 bases; unmatched junction nucleotides: 4. CDR3 length: 14 residues. CDR1 and CDR2 from the germline V gene are LNHDA and SQIVND (reference sequence). The CDR3 loop reads CASSIPGGGYGYTF. The CDR3 DNA reads as TGTGCCAGTAGTATCCCAGGGGGCGGCTATGGCTACACCTTC.

The V and J genes are TRBV7-3 and TRBJ2-1, with D possibly matching TRBD2 (5 bases). CDR3 length equals 16 residues. Between the trimmed V and J ends, which lost 5 bases and 3 bases, there was a span of 17 bases. The germline CDR1 and CDR2 sequences are SGHTA and FQGTGA. Written as DNA, the CDR3 is TGTGCCAGCAGCCCCTTAAGCGGAAGAGACTACAATGAGCAGTTCTTC. Protein: CASSPLSGRDYNEQFF.

For this clone: With a much larger clone just one base away, this may be a read error. The gene calls are TRBV7-2 and TRBJ2-5; 9 positions agree with TRBD2. The CDR3 has 15 residues. The germline V gene encodes CDR1 SGHTA and CDR2 FQGNSA. The ends lost 1 base at V and 8 bases at J; junction bases unmatched: 8. CDR3 region: CASSLGVAGVDTQYF. The CDR3 region has the DNA TGTGCCAGCAGCTTAGGGGTAGCGGGAGTAGATACCCAGTACTTC. Supplemented by reference TRBV7-2 and TRBJ2-5, the full variable domain reads GAGVSQSPSNKVTEKGKDVELRCDPISGHTALYWYRQSLGQGLEFLIYFQGNSAPDKSGLPSDRFSAERTGGSVSTLTIQRTQQEDSAVYLCASSLGVAGVDTQYFGPGTRLLVL.

The chain uses TRBV2 and TRBJ2-5; 7 bases line up with TRBD1. This CDR3 spans 13 amino acids. V lost 2 bases and J lost 7; bases outside the gene matches: 4. Germline lookup yields CDR1 SNHLY and CDR2 FYNNEI. CDR3 region: CASSETGDGTQYF. The CDR3 bases are TGTGCCAGCAGTGAAACAGGGGACGGGACCCAGTACTTC.

The rearrangement uses TRBV7-2 and TRBJ2-5; D assignment may be TRBD1 or TRBD2 (5 bases each). The V gene's germline CDR1 is SGHTA and CDR2 FQGNSA. The length of the CDR3 is 16 residues. Trimming took 0 bases from V and 1 from J, leaving 12 bases between them. The CDR3 DNA is TGTGCCAGCAGCTTAGCGTTACCGGGGCCCCAAGAGACCCAGTACTTC. Translating it yields CASSLALPGPQETQYF.

This chain's CDR3 is CATPLTGMYTDTQYF. The CDR3 coding sequence is TGTGCCACCCCATTGACAGGGATGTACACAGATACGCAGTATTTT. This rearrangement joins TRBV6-1 to TRBJ2-3, with TRBD1 matching 7 bases. The CDR3 runs to 15 residues. Losses at the gene ends were 10 bases for V and 2 bases for J; bases not matched to a gene: 12. Germline V gives CDR1 MNHNS, CDR2 SASEGT.

The chain has TRBV18 and TRBJ1-2; possible D gene TRBD1, 5 bases. The germline CDR1 and CDR2 sequences are KGHSH and LQKENI. The V end was cut by 2 bases, the J end by 7 bases, with 8 bases between. The CDR3 runs 12 residues. CDR3 protein: CASSPFDSGYTF. The DNA of the CDR3 is TGTGCCAGCTCACCATTCGACAGTGGCTACACCTTC.

As to this clone: This likely traces to a read error, being one base from a far larger clone. Other nucleotide sequences in the sample specify the same CDR3. This rearrangement joins TRBV5-1 to TRBJ1-1; D is uncertain. Trimming left V 5 bases short and J 8 bases short, with 10 bases between. The germline V gene encodes CDR1 SGHRS and CDR2 YFSETQ. CDR3 length: 11 amino acids. CDR3 DNA sequence: TGCGCCAGCAGGGATTATTCCGAAGCTTTCTTT. Translating gives CASRDYSEAFF. The full variable domain, rest sourced from reference TRBV5-1 and TRBJ1-1, is KAGVTQTPRYLIKTRGQQVTLSCSPISGHRSVSWYQQTPGQGLQFLFEYFSETQRNKGNFPGRFSGRQFSNSRSEMNVSTLELGDSALYLCASRDYSEAFFGQGTRLTVV.

The rearrangement uses TRBV28 and TRBJ2-5, with 9 bases matching TRBD1. This CDR3 comprises 11 residues. V shed 6 bases, J shed 14 bases, and the junction held 7 bases outside the gene matches. CDR1 and CDR2 from the germline V gene are MDHEN and SYDVKM. DNA of the CDR3: TGTGCCAGCAGGGGGGACAGGGATGGCTACTTC. Its protein is CASRGDRDGYF.

The chain combines TRBV4-2 with TRBJ2-2; 9 bases agree with TRBD2. V lost 2 bases to trimming and J lost 5 bases; unmatched junction nucleotides: 15. Germline assignment: CDR1 LGHNA and CDR2 YNFKEQ. CDR3 length equals 19 residues. The CDR3 is CASSQLGGGRALGTGELFF. CDR3 bases: TGTGCCAGCAGCCAACTGGGGGGCGGGAGGGCCCTCGGGACCGGGGAGCTGTTTTTT.

This sequence joins TRBV2 and TRBJ1-2; 8 nucleotides match TRBD1. There are 14 residues in the CDR3. The J segment lost 6 bases and the V segment lost 3 bases, leaving 6 bases of the junction unmatched. The V gene's germline CDR1 is SNHLY and CDR2 FYNNEI. As DNA, the CDR3 is TGTGCCAGCAGTGAGACAGGGGTTTTCAATGGCTACACCTTC. Its protein product is CASSETGVFNGYTF.

This rearrangement joins TRBV9 to TRBJ2-1; 12 bases are shared with TRBD2. The CDR3 sequence is 18 residues long. Germline loops: CDR1 SGDLS, CDR2 YYNGEE. Trimming removed 4 bases from V and 0 bases from J; junction bases left unmatched: 8. Here the CDR3 reads CASSLGTSGPSSYNEQFF. CDR3 nucleotide sequence: TGTGCCAGCAGCCTCGGGACTAGCGGGCCTAGCTCCTACAATGAGCAGTTCTTC.

The count of this clone is one. The chain employs TRBV28 and TRBJ1-2, with D maybe TRBD1 (5 bases). CDR1 and CDR2 (germline): MDHEN, SYDVKM. The CDR3 consists of 15 residues. V dropped 7 bases and J dropped 0 bases, with 15 bases sitting between them. CDR3 protein: CASTPAGKSNYGYTF. In DNA, the CDR3 is TGTGCCAGCACCCCTGCAGGGAAATCTAACTATGGCTACACCTTC.